The 2 T cell receptor beta chains in this list originate from one sample, sequenced in a study of blood T cell repertoires in COVID-19. Sequencing was performed with immunoSEQ multiplex PCR; in TCRdb, only in-frame clones are kept and a portion is missing. The sample includes a few hundred thousand clones, around four fifths seen only once; the top ten take roughly 8.7%. The sequenced material came from PBMCs or T cells enriched from blood (not recorded which). The receptors stem from a man in his forties or fifties who had recovered from COVID-19.

The chain uses TRBV2 and TRBJ2-3; 8 bases align to TRBD2. Looked up from germline, CDR1 is SNHLY and CDR2 is FYNNEI. The CDR3 is 13 residues long. CDR3 sequence reads: CGTKRGTPDTQYF. CDR3 coding DNA: TGTGGGACTAAGCGGGGGACTCCAGATACGCAGTATTTT.

The chain combines TRBV18 with TRBJ1-5; 7 nucleotides match TRBD1. Germline trimming cut 3 bases from V and 6 bases from J; bases unmatched to any gene: 8. The CDR3 extends over 15 amino acids. The germline CDR1 and CDR2 sequences are KGHSH and LQKENI. The CDR3 here is CASSPGVGGGQPQHF. Here the CDR3 DNA reads TGTGCCAGCTCACCCGGGGTAGGGGGCGGTCAGCCCCAGCATTTT.